The source of this T cell receptor (beta chain) is a study of Graves' ophthalmopathy and Graves' hyperthyroidism. Trimming cost V 6 bases and J 3 bases, with 5 bases left between them. CDR3 length equals 10 residues. CDR1 is SQVTM and CDR2 is ANQGSEA in the germline V gene. Overall study results and limits: Detection in blood was also observed for most expanded thyroid clonotypes above 0.001 frequency.

RNA served as the template for amplifying TCR beta CDR3 regions. HTBI-primed RT-PCR formed the first round, and a multiplex PCR formed the second. TCRdb re-analysed the multiplex PCR reads in MiXCR, keeping a single row per CDR3 protein. The sample lists over a million distinct CDR3 sequences, about 40% occurring once. The table lists this clonotype with many counts. Its cognate antigen is unknown. This receptor was obtained from an adult man with Graves' hyperthyroidism. The source material was peripheral blood or thyroid tissue (not recorded which). V gene TRBV29-1 combines with J gene TRBJ2-5, with unresolved D. In DNA form, the CDR3 reads TGCAGCGTGACAAAAGAGACCCAGTACTTC. Amino acids: CSVTKETQYF.